The 30 T cell receptor beta chains below all came from one sample that was sequenced in a study of beta chain features in type 1 diabetes. Study-wide results and caveats: The study found moderately but significantly shorter TCRB CDR3s in all four CD4+ subsets of Type 1 diabetes patients.

What these receptors recognize is not known. What was sequenced were expressed TCRB transcripts, since all of the isolated RNA had been reverse transcribed. Using immunoSEQ multiplex PCR, the repertoire was profiled, and TCRdb retains in-frame clones only, with some absent. The table shows about 640,000 clones, with around an eighth occurring only once. Sequences were obtained from naive CD4+ T cells from blood. These receptors originate from a man in his thirties or forties with type 1 diabetes.

This sequence joins TRBV19 and TRBJ1-1; 8 nucleotides match TRBD1. The CDR3 loop spans 16 amino acids. Trimming removed 4 bases from V and 1 base from J; junction bases left unmatched: 8. CDR1 and CDR2 from the germline V gene are LNHDA and SQIVND (reference sequence). CDR3 coding DNA: TGTGCCAGTAGTAAGCGACAGGGGCGGGGGAACACTGAAGCTTTCTTT. Translation gives CASSKRQGRGNTEAFF. Supplemented by reference TRBV19 and TRBJ1-1, the full variable domain reads DGGITQSPKYLFRKEGQNVTLSCEQNLNHDAMYWYRQDPGQGLRLIYYSQIVNDFQKGDIAEGYSVSREKKESFPLTVTSAQKNPTAFYLCASSKRQGRGNTEAFFGQGTRLTVV.

In its sample, this clone was seen a few times. The chain joins TRBV7-2 to TRBJ2-1, with TRBD2 as a possible D gene (6 bases). Germline lookup yields CDR1 SGHTA and CDR2 FQGNSA. The CDR3 sequence is 15 residues long. Trimming removed 8 bases at V and 7 bases at J, with 21 bases between. CDR3 sequence: CASGGGAANGNEQFF. The CDR3 coding sequence is TGTGCCAGCGGAGGCGGGGCAGCAAATGGGAATGAGCAGTTCTTC.

The chain carries TRBV15 and TRBJ2-3; D tentatively reads TRBD1 or TRBD2 (6 bases each). Germline V gene sequence: CDR1 LNHNV, CDR2 YYDKDF (reference sequence). V lost 4 bases and J lost 4, with 18 bases in between. The CDR3 runs to 16 residues. The DNA of the CDR3 is TGTGCCACCAGCACTTCGAGGATGGGGGGCCCAGATACGCAGTATTTT. Its protein is CATSTSRMGGPDTQYF.

The chain couples TRBV29-1 to TRBJ2-1, with D maybe TRBD2 (6 bases). CDR1 is SQVTM, CDR2 ANQGSEA, per germline. V gave up 5 bases and J gave up 0 bases, with 20 bases separating them. The CDR3 consists of 17 residues. CDR3 sequence (DNA): TGCAGCGTTTTGAACAGTGGGCACGGGAGCTCCTACAATGAGCAGTTCTTC. It encodes CSVLNSGHGSSYNEQFF.

The V call is TRBV10-3, the J call TRBJ2-5; D not certain. This CDR3 has 14 residues. In germline, CDR1 is ENHRY, CDR2 SYGVKD. Trimming took off 2 bases at V and 1 base at J, with 8 bases between the two ends. This CDR3 reads CAISEGQRQETQYF. The CDR3 bases are TGTGCCATCAGTGAGGGCCAGCGCCAAGAGACCCAGTACTTC.

This clone appeared a few times. The rearrangement uses TRBV11-3 and TRBJ2-1, with 10 bases matching TRBD1. The germline V gene encodes CDR1 SGHNT and CDR2 YENEEA. CDR3 length: 15 residues. J gave up 2 bases and V 5 bases, and 3 bases lay outside the gene matches. Here the CDR3 DNA reads TGTGCCAGCAGCAGAGGACAGGGGGCCTACAATGAGCAGTTCTTC. Protein: CASSRGQGAYNEQFF.

The V gene is TRBV18, the J gene TRBJ2-1, with TRBD2 identical over 12 bases. Per the germline V gene, CDR1 is KGHSH and CDR2 is LQKENI. Unmatched junction bases numbered 5, after V lost 0 bases and J lost 5 bases. CDR3 length equals 17 residues. As DNA, the CDR3 is TGTGCCAGCTCACCACCCCTAGCGGGGGGGCCCAACAATGAGCAGTTCTTC. Encoded protein: CASSPPLAGGPNNEQFF.

This clone has just a few counts. The chain joins TRBV7-9 to TRBJ2-7; D could derive from TRBD1 or TRBD2 (5 bases each). The CDR3 is 15 residues long. Germline V gives CDR1 SEHNR, CDR2 FQNEAQ (reference sequence). The V end lost 0 bases, the J end lost 6 bases, and 15 bases lay between the germline ends. This CDR3 is CASSLAGQVAGEQYF. The CDR3 nucleotides are TGTGCCAGCAGCTTAGCGGGGCAGGTTGCGGGCGAGCAGTACTTC.

In this sample, this clone turned up a few times. The chain carries TRBV19 and TRBJ1-4; D is uncertain. The CDR3 has 12 amino acids. The V gene's germline CDR1 is LNHDA and CDR2 SQIVND (reference sequence). V lost 4 bases and J 7 bases, leaving 7 bases between the germline ends. For the CDR3, the DNA is TGTGCCAGTAGTAGTTCGAGTGAAAAACTGTTTTTT. This encodes CASSSSSEKLFF.

This clone was found a few times. The J gene is TRBJ2-3, the V gene TRBV4-3; tentatively, D is TRBD1 (5 bases). Germline values: CDR1 LGHNA, CDR2 YSLEER. Trimming cost V 2 bases and J 5 bases, with 8 bases left between them. This CDR3 has 13 residues. CDR3 sequence (DNA): TGCGCCAGCAGCCAACAGGGAAAAGATACGCAGTATTTT. As protein: CASSQQGKDTQYF.

The chain is built from TRBV25-1 and TRBJ2-1; D may be TRBD1 (6 bases). Germline loops: CDR1 MGHDK, CDR2 SYGVNS. V was clipped by 2 bases and J by 1 base, with 12 bases between them. The CDR3 covers 16 residues. The CDR3 nucleotides read TGTGCCAGCAGTGAAGTGAGGGGGATGTCCTACAATGAGCAGTTCTTC. Protein sequence: CASSEVRGMSYNEQFF.

This rearrangement joins TRBV19 to TRBJ2-5; D not resolved. The CDR3 runs to 15 residues. Germline CDR1 reads LNHDA; CDR2 reads SQIVND (reference sequence). V lost 8 bases, J lost 1 base, and 17 bases lay in between. The CDR3 DNA is TGTGCCAGTCAGCAGCTTCCCGGTACCCAAGAGACCCAGTACTTC. Its translation is CASQQLPGTQETQYF.

The chain is built from TRBV7-9 and TRBJ2-1, with TRBD2 matching 7 bases. The CDR3 extends over 15 amino acids. CDR1 is SEHNR and CDR2 is FQNEAQ in the germline V gene (reference sequence). The V gene end was trimmed by 3 bases and the J gene end by 0 bases; junction bases not matched to a gene: 2. In nucleotides, the CDR3 is TGTGCCAGCAGCTTGGGGACTACCTCCTACAATGAGCAGTTCTTC. Translated: CASSLGTTSYNEQFF. Combining the CDR3 with reference TRBV7-9 and TRBJ2-1 gives the whole variable domain DTGVSQNPRHKITKRGQNVTFRCDPISEHNRLYWYRQTLGQGPEFLTYFQNEAQLEKSRLLSDRFSAERPKGSFSTLEIQRTEQGDSAMYLCASSLGTTSYNEQFFGPGTRLTVL.

This clone has more than one count but fewer than ten. The CDR3, as DNA: TGTGCCAGCAGCACCGGATTTTTGGCCCTCCACTTT. This encodes CASSTGFLALHF. This chain links TRBV6-5 with TRBJ1-6; D is undetermined. With 6 bases removed from V and 14 bases from J, the gap between germline ends came to 14 bases. The CDR3 length is 12 residues. Germline V gene data show CDR1 as MNHEY and CDR2 as SVGAGI.

As to this clone: The sample has other DNA sequences that encode this CDR3 too. The V and J genes are TRBV30 and TRBJ2-5, with D possibly being TRBD1 (5 bases). This CDR3 has 16 residues. V dropped 0 bases and J dropped 5 bases, with 19 bases sitting between them. Germline V gives CDR1 GTSNPN, CDR2 SVGIG (reference sequence). The CDR3 bases are TGTGCCTGGAGTGTTCGAGCAGGGCCCGTCGTGGAGACCCAGTACTTC. The encoded protein is CAWSVRAGPVVETQYF.

The CDR3 is CAWSVTSPVTDTQYF. The CDR3 DNA sequence: TGTGCCTGGAGTGTAACTAGTCCAGTAACAGATACGCAGTATTTT. This chain joins TRBV30 and TRBJ2-3; possibly TRBD2 for D (5 bases). CDR3 length equals 15 residues. The V gene lost 0 bases and the J gene lost 3 bases, with 13 bases spanning the gap. Germline V gene data show CDR1 as GTSNPN and CDR2 as SVGIG (reference sequence).

There are a few counts of this clone. The V call is TRBV19, the J call TRBJ2-1; 8 bases fit TRBD1. With V trimmed by 6 bases and J by 6 bases, 4 bases remained unmatched. There are 13 residues in the CDR3. Germline loops: CDR1 LNHDA, CDR2 SQIVND (reference sequence). CDR3 sequence reads: CASRPDRGNEQFF. The CDR3 nucleotides read TGTGCCAGTAGACCCGACAGGGGCAATGAGCAGTTCTTC. The complete variable domain, with remaining parts taken from reference TRBV19 and TRBJ2-1, reads DGGITQSPKYLFRKEGQNVTLSCEQNLNHDAMYWYRQDPGQGLRLIYYSQIVNDFQKGDIAEGYSVSREKKESFPLTVTSAQKNPTAFYLCASRPDRGNEQFFGPGTRLTVL.

A few counts support this clone. The CDR3 nucleotides are TGTGCCAGTAGGGACCTGGCTCAAAAACTGTTTTTT. Translating it yields CASRDLAQKLFF. The chain links TRBV19 to TRBJ1-4; D unclear. V dropped 6 bases and J dropped 9 bases, with 11 bases sitting between them. Germline V gives CDR1 LNHDA, CDR2 SQIVND (reference sequence). The CDR3 sequence is 12 residues long.

This clone was seen a handful of times. This chain joins TRBV11-2 and TRBJ2-7, with 12 bases aligning to TRBD1. V lost 5 bases, J lost 8 bases, and 10 bases stayed unmatched. CDR3 length equals 15 residues. Germline assignment: CDR1 SGHAT and CDR2 FQNNGV. The CDR3 bases are TGTGCCAGCAGCGAATCCGGGACAGGGGGCCTCAAGCAGTACTTC. Its protein is CASSESGTGGLKQYF. The entire variable domain, with the rest obtained from reference TRBV11-2 and TRBJ2-7, is as follows: EAGVAQSPRYKIIEKRQSVAFWCNPISGHATLYWYQQILGQGPKLLIQFQNNGVVDDSQLPKDRFSAERLKGVDSTLKIQPAKLEDSAVYLCASSESGTGGLKQYFGPGTRLTVT.

CDR3 residues: CASSESAGTDTQYF. The CDR3, as DNA: TGTGCCAGCAGTGAATCAGCGGGGACAGATACGCAGTATTTT. The chain recombines TRBV25-1 with TRBJ2-3; 7 bases line up with TRBD2. The CDR3 runs 14 residues. Germline lookup yields CDR1 MGHDK and CDR2 SYGVNS. V shed 1 base, J shed 3 bases, and the junction held 1 base outside the gene matches.

The table lists this clone with a few counts. The V gene is TRBV15, the J gene TRBJ1-5; no reliable D call. The CDR3 totals 17 residues. Trimming removed 0 bases from V and 1 base from J, with 13 bases in between. The germline CDR1 and CDR2 sequences are LNHNV and YYDKDF (reference sequence). CDR3 residues: CATSRDLTGWSNQPQHF. CDR3 DNA: TGTGCCACCAGCAGAGATCTCACGGGGTGGAGCAATCAGCCCCAGCATTTT.

This clone was found a few times. V and J are TRBV4-3 and TRBJ2-1; D perhaps matches TRBD2 (6 bases). Germline V gene lookup returns CDR1 LGHNA and CDR2 YSLEER. The V and J ends lost 1 base and 4 bases respectively, with 11 bases between them. This CDR3 is built from 15 residues. The CDR3 sequence: CASSQGVAVYNEQFF. For the CDR3, the DNA is TGCGCCAGCAGCCAAGGAGTAGCGGTTTACAATGAGCAGTTCTTC.

This CDR3 reads CASSLYTSNQPQHF. Here the CDR3 DNA reads TGTGCCAGCAGCTTATATACGAGCAATCAGCCCCAGCATTTT. The V and J genes are TRBV7-8 and TRBJ1-5; no firm D call. The CDR3 contains 14 residues. Trimming removed 2 bases at V and 1 base at J, with 6 bases between. CDR1 is SGHVS, CDR2 FQNEAQ, per germline.

This clone appeared a few times. The chain combines TRBV18 with TRBJ2-7; unclear D gene. V lost 6 bases and J 6 bases, leaving 9 bases between the germline ends. The CDR3 runs 11 residues. Germline CDR1 is KGHSH and CDR2 is LQKENI. As DNA, the CDR3 is TGTGCCAGCTCGTACGGTGGCGAGCAGTACTTC. This translates into CASSYGGEQYF.

This clone was seen more than once but under ten times. Distinct nucleotide sequences in the sample also encode this CDR3. The chain combines TRBV7-9 with TRBJ1-6; no reliable D call. CDR3 length equals 12 residues. V gave up 1 base and J gave up 7 bases, with 2 bases separating them. The germline V gene has CDR1 SEHNR and CDR2 FQNEAQ (reference sequence). The CDR3 sequence: CASSLVNSPLHF. CDR3 nucleotides: TGTGCCAGCAGCTTAGTAAATTCACCCCTCCACTTT. Full variable domain (missing parts from reference TRBV7-9 and TRBJ1-6): DTGVSQNPRHKITKRGQNVTFRCDPISEHNRLYWYRQTLGQGPEFLTYFQNEAQLEKSRLLSDRFSAERPKGSFSTLEIQRTEQGDSAMYLCASSLVNSPLHFGNGTRLTVT.

This clone was found a few times. The rearrangement links TRBV6-5 to TRBJ2-1; tentatively, D is TRBD2 (5 bases). This CDR3 region has 16 residues. From germline, CDR1 is MNHEY and CDR2 SVGAGI. Trimming pared 0 bases from V and 4 bases from J, leaving 13 bases between. CDR3 region: CASSYSPSSPYNEQFF. CDR3 nucleotides: TGTGCCAGCAGTTACTCACCTAGCAGCCCGTACAATGAGCAGTTCTTC.

This clone was seen only a few times. The gene calls are TRBV7-9 and TRBJ1-5; TRBD1 agrees at 7 bases. CDR3 length equals 16 residues. V lost 5 bases to trimming and J lost 2 bases; unmatched junction nucleotides: 9. Germline lookup yields CDR1 SEHNR and CDR2 FQNEAQ (reference sequence). CDR3 region: CASSLGQTIGNQPQHF. DNA of the CDR3: TGTGCCAGCAGCCTGGGACAGACCATCGGCAATCAGCCCCAGCATTTT.

The chain recombines TRBV20-1 with TRBJ1-4; D may be TRBD1 (6 bases). Germline V gene data show CDR1 as DFQATT and CDR2 as SNEGSKA (reference sequence). There are 11 residues in the CDR3. CDR3 amino acids: CRASGAEKLFF. The CDR3 nucleotides are TGCAGGGCGTCAGGGGCTGAAAAACTGTTTTTT.

About this clone: The sample carries other DNA sequences with the same CDR3. J is TRBJ1-1 and V is TRBV5-1; possibly TRBD1 for D (5 bases). Trimming pared 0 bases from V and 5 bases from J, leaving 8 bases between. The CDR3 length is 13 residues. Germline loops: CDR1 SGHRS, CDR2 YFSETQ. The CDR3 coding sequence is TGCGCCAGCAGCTTGGGAAGGGGTACTGAAGCTTTCTTT. Its protein is CASSLGRGTEAFF.

The genes are TRBV7-6 and TRBJ2-3; a weak D match, TRBD1 (6 bases). CDR3 size: 14 residues. Germline V CDR1 and CDR2: SGHVS, FNYEAQ. V was cut by 5 bases and J by 2 bases, with 11 bases left in between. CDR3 sequence (DNA): TGTGCCAGCAGCCCGAGGGGGATCACAGATACGCAGTATTTT. Translating it yields CASSPRGITDTQYF.